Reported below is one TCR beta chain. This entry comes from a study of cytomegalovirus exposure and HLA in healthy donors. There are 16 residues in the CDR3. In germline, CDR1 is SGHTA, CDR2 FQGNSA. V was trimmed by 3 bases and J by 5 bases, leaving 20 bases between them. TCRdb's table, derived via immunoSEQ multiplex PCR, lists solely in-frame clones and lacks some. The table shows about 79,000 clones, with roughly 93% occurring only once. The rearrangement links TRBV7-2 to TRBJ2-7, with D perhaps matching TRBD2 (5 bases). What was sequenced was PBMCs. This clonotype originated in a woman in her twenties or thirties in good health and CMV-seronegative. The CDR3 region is CASSLERRSNPDEQYF. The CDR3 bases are TGTGCCAGCAGCTTGGAGAGGAGGAGCAACCCAGACGAGCAGTACTTC.